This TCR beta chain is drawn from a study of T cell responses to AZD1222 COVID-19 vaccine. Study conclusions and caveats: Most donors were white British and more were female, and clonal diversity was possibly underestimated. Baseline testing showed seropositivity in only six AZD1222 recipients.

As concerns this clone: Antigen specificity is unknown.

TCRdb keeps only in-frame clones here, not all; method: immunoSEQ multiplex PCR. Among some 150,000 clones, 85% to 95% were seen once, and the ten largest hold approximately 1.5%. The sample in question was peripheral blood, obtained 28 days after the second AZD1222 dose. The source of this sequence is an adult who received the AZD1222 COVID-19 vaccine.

Written as DNA, the CDR3 is TGTGCCAGTAGTAGAAGACAGGGAGGCGGCTACACCTTC. As protein: CASSRRQGGGYTF. V usage is TRBV19 and J usage is TRBJ1-2; 7 nucleotides match TRBD1. The CDR3 totals 13 residues. The germline CDR1 and CDR2 sequences are LNHDA and SQIVND (reference sequence). The junction had 7 bases not matched to a gene; V was cut back by 4 bases and J by 8 bases.